These T cell receptor beta chains were read from a single sample in a study of CD8+CD57+ T cells in acquired aplastic anemia. TCRdb fed the reads into MiXCR, producing one record per CDR3 protein. The profile covers approximately 180,000 distinct CDR3 sequences, with 63% appearing a single time and about 42% taken by the ten largest. Material: sorted CD4+, CD8+, or CD8+CD57+ T cells (not recorded which) from PBMCs. These receptors originate from a human donor with aplastic anemia. Each CDR3 is given with its conserved first and last residue. D genes are given only for firm matches. The size entry is marked missing in some rows and otherwise reads once, few, many or a size class.

v_gene	d_gene	j_gene	abundance	CDR3aa	CDR3nt
TRBV2	-	TRBJ2-2	-	CASSDWGSAGELFF	TGTGCCAGCAGTGACTGGGGGTCCGCCGGGGAGCTGTTTTTT
TRBV5-1	-	TRBJ2-3	many	CASSLEGRHSTDTQYF	TGCGCCAGCAGCCTAGAGGGGAGACATAGCACAGATACGCAGTATTTT
TRBV20-1	-	TRBJ2-1	-	CSAIGPNEQFF	TGCAGTGCCATAGGTCCCAATGAGCAGTTCTTC
TRBV20-1	-	TRBJ1-2	-	CSVSPRQGPANYGYTF	TGCAGTGTCTCGCCTCGGCAGGGGCCGGCTAACTATGGCTACACCTTC
TRBV6-1	TRBD1	TRBJ2-3	-	CASGTTGVADTQYF	TGTGCCAGTGGGACGACAGGGGTTGCAGATACGCAGTATTTT
TRBV6-6	TRBD1	TRBJ1-2	many	CASSPDRERGGVYGYTF	TGTGCCAGCAGCCCGGACAGGGAACGAGGTGGGGTATATGGCTACACCTTC
TRBV2	-	TRBJ2-7	few	CASSELGASYEQYF	TGTGCCAGCAGTGAACTCGGGGCCTCCTACGAGCAGTACTTC
TRBV20-1	-	TRBJ1-6	few	CSARALTGFNSPLHF	TGCAGTGCTAGAGCCCTTACAGGGTTTAATTCACCCCTCCACTTT
TRBV24-1	TRBD2	TRBJ2-1	-	CATRRGGSNEQFF	TGTGCCACACGACGGGGGGGATCCAATGAGCAGTTCTTC
TRBV9	TRBD1	TRBJ1-5	-	CASSVVTGANQPQHF	TGTGCCAGCAGCGTAGTCACAGGGGCCAATCAGCCCCAGCATTTT
TRBV5-1	TRBD2	TRBJ2-5	-	CASSVGMKRGTFLETQYF	TGCGCCAGCAGCGTGGGTATGAAGCGGGGGACATTTTTAGAGACCCAGTACTTC
TRBV7-3	-	TRBJ1-1	few	CASSPIPTDPNTEAFF	TGTGCCAGCAGCCCAATACCGACAGACCCGAACACTGAAGCTTTCTTT
TRBV2	-	TRBJ2-7	once	CASRKEGGRLSTYEQYF	TGTGCCAGCAGGAAGGAAGGGGGACGCTTATCAACCTACGAGCAGTACTTC
TRBV7-2	TRBD1	TRBJ2-5	once	CASSQKSQGWETQYF	TGTGCCAGCAGCCAAAAGTCACAGGGGTGGGAGACCCAGTACTTC
TRBV3-1	-	TRBJ1-2	many	CASSQGQQVYGYTF	TGTGCCAGCAGCCAAGGTCAACAGGTTTATGGCTACACCTTC
TRBV5-1	-	TRBJ2-1	-	CASNLGMEQFF	TGCGCCAGCAACCTGGGGATGGAGCAGTTCTTC
TRBV25-1	-	TRBJ2-5	-	CASSLVHGGRGETQYF	TGTGCCAGCAGCCTAGTTCACGGGGGGCGCGGAGAGACCCAGTACTTC
TRBV11-2	-	TRBJ2-7	-	CASSLGTDSYEQYF	TGTGCCAGCAGCTTAGGGACAGATTCCTACGAGCAGTACTTC
TRBV3-1	TRBD2	TRBJ2-1	-	CASSHTGTSVRSYNEQFF	TGTGCCAGCAGCCATACCGGGACTAGCGTCCGCTCCTACAATGAGCAGTTCTTC
TRBV19	TRBD2	TRBJ2-1	-	CASSAWTSRTNEQFF	TGTGCCAGTAGTGCCTGGACTAGTAGGACCAATGAGCAGTTCTTC
TRBV7-6	TRBD1	TRBJ2-7	-	CASSSGQLSSYEQYF	TGTGCCAGCAGCTCGGGACAGTTGAGCTCCTACGAGCAGTACTTC
TRBV20-1	-	TRBJ2-2	-	CSARDLPADTGELFF	TGCAGTGCTAGAGATCTACCAGCTGACACCGGGGAGCTGTTTTTT
TRBV7-9	TRBD2	TRBJ2-1	once	CASSGTSGEQFF	TGTGCCAGCAGCGGGACTAGTGGTGAGCAGTTCTTC
TRBV9	-	TRBJ1-2	-	CASSVVSSQGYTF	TGTGCCAGCAGCGTAGTAAGCAGTCAAGGCTACACCTTC
TRBV9	TRBD2	TRBJ2-7	-	CASSVGGSRYEQYF	TGTGCCAGCAGCGTAGGCGGGAGCAGGTACGAGCAGTACTTC
TRBV2	TRBD2	TRBJ2-7	-	CASSPTGLDFYEQYF	TGTGCCAGCAGTCCCACGGGACTAGATTTTTACGAGCAGTACTTC
TRBV4-1	TRBD2	TRBJ2-1	-	CASSARIGTTDNEQFF	TGCGCCAGCAGCGCAAGAATTGGGACTACTGACAATGAGCAGTTCTTC
TRBV2	-	TRBJ1-2	-	CAIQDSKMGYTF	TGTGCCATACAGGACTCGAAGATGGGCTACACCTTC
TRBV28	-	TRBJ1-1	-	CASSPLFGTEAFF	TGTGCCAGCAGTCCTCTATTTGGCACTGAAGCTTTCTTT
TRBV24-1	TRBD2	TRBJ2-3	-	CATSHAVAGADTQYF	TGTGCCACCAGCCACGCCGTCGCGGGAGCAGATACGCAGTATTTT
TRBV7-9	-	TRBJ2-2	-	CASSRSRTGELFF	TGTGCCAGCAGCCGGTCACGGACCGGGGAGCTGTTTTTT
TRBV19	-	TRBJ2-7	-	CASSRGDEQYF	TGTGCCAGTAGTAGGGGGGATGAGCAGTACTTC
TRBV7-9	-	TRBJ2-3	few	CASSLWGDTQYF	TGTGCCAGCAGCTTATGGGGGGATACGCAGTATTTT
TRBV24-1	TRBD1	TRBJ1-2	-	CVTSDRTGTGNYGYTF	TGTGTCACTAGTGATCGAACCGGGACAGGGAACTATGGCTACACCTTC
TRBV10-2	TRBD2	TRBJ2-1	-	CVSSESGTSGAYNEQFF	TGCGTCAGCAGTGAGTCGGGGACTAGCGGGGCGTACAATGAGCAGTTCTTC
TRBV28	-	TRBJ2-7	many	CASLPPASHEQYF	TGTGCCAGCCTCCCGCCGGCCTCGCACGAGCAGTACTTC
TRBV12-3/TRBV12-4	-	TRBJ1-1	many	CASSSPGVEAFF	TGTGCCAGCAGTTCCCCGGGGGTTGAAGCTTTCTTT
TRBV7-9	-	TRBJ2-7	-	CASSLRADDNF	TGTGCCAGCAGCCTCCGGGCAGACGACAACTTC
TRBV2	-	TRBJ2-1	-	CASSLRNEQFF	TGTGCCAGCAGTCTTCGCAATGAGCAGTTCTTC
TRBV7-2	TRBD1	TRBJ2-3	-	CASSTRQGGTDTQYF	TGTGCCAGCAGCACAAGACAGGGAGGCACAGATACGCAGTATTTT
TRBV7-9	TRBD1	TRBJ1-2	-	CASSLVRGQGDYTF	TGTGCCAGCAGCTTAGTCCGGGGTCAGGGGGACTACACCTTC